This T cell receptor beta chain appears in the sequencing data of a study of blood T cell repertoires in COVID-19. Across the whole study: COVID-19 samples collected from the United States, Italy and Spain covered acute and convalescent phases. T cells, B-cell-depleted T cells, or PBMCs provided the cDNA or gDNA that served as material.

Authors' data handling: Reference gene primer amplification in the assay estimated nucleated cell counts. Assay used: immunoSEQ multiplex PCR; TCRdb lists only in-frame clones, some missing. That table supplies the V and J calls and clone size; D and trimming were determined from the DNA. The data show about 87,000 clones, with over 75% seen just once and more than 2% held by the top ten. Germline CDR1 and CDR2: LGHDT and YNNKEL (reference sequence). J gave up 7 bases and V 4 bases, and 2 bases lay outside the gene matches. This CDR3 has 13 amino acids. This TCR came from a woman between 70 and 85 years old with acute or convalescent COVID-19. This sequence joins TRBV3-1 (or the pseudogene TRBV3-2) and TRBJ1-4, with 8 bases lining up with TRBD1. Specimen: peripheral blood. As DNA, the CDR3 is TGTGCCAGCAGCCTGGGACAGGCTGAAAAACTGTTTTTT. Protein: CASSLGQAEKLFF.